The T cell receptor beta chain described here comes from a study of shared clonotypes between healthy human individuals (dated by TCRdb to 2018 to 2021). At the level of the whole study: The cohort comprised two women and three men aged 18 to 49 years. The study deeply sequenced blood TCR repertoires of about 5 healthy adults to estimate repertoire size and the extent of clonotype sharing between individuals. Different laboratories and diverse techniques were used to prepare libraries and sequence TCR repertoires, to increase sequencing depth and limit assay-specific biases. For each donor, CD4 naive and CD4 memory were each run on three plates, CD8 naive on two plates, and CD8 memory on one plate. Each donor's leukapheresis produced roughly between about 0.85 and 10 billion PBMCs.

As to this clone: Its recognized antigen is unknown. No base quality values were provided; no much bigger clone lies one nucleotide off.

Using the deep immunoSEQ assay, multiplex PCR amplified TCR CDR3 regions from genomic DNA. Extracted genomic DNA from each cell subset was spread evenly across all wells of several immunoSEQ 96-well plates, with each plate serving as a replicate. For sorted subsets, about 220 ng of genomic DNA, equivalent to around 31,000 T cell genomes, went into each replicate PCR. Purified libraries were quantified with a Qubit 3.0 fluorometer, sized on a Bioanalyzer 2100, and re-quantified with the KAPA Library Quantification kit. Every immunoSEQ 96-well plate was sequenced on a dedicated single-read 150-cycle Illumina NextSeq 550 flow cell. Under the source paper's analysis protocol: Because the immunoSEQ output included only junctional sequences and no quality scores, the filtering could not be the same as the filtering used for full-length reads. Sequences were annotated with PyIR, a Python wrapper for IgBLAST v1.9, using IMGT germline references to assign V/J genes and CDR3. Any read was removed if the V/J assignment was weak (E-value above 1e-6), the CDR3 was missing, or the read contained stop codons, out-of-frame junctions, or ambiguous translated residues. V3J clonotypes were defined by identical inferred V gene, J gene, and CDR3 amino acid sequence. Percentage overlap between repertoires was calculated by dividing the number of shared unique clonotypes by the size of the smaller repertoire. Richness of each repertoire was evaluated using RTK rarefaction, the Chao1 estimator, and Recon v2.1 estimates of unobserved clonotypes. Generation probabilities were computed with OLGA for all TCRbeta clonotypes obtained by the gDNA method from a handful of donors. Imported from immuneACCESS, the table was reduced by TCRdb to in-frame sequences with V and J called. These copies leave out some clones; in studies compared against another copy, an unresolved V gene accounts for under half, and the cause of the remainder is not known. From that table come the V and J calls and clone size; the DNA was used to work out D and trimming. For this sample there are roughly 1,600,000 clones; about 98.5% appear just once. The ten biggest clones cover about 0.4% of the sample.

Counted from cysteine to phenylalanine, this CDR3 has 12 amino acids. Solely the CDR3 DNA is kept, with 36 bases framed from the first base. CDR1 and CDR2 are read off the germline V gene as SGHVS and FNYEAQ. Trimming at the junction amounts to 2 bases on V and 6 bases on J, and the germline ends lie 8 bases apart. Beyond this particular receptor, the publication reports: Incomplete sequencing was indicated by rarefaction of sorted-subset datasets, despite the large sequencing depth. The small number of donors limited the genetic and exposure-history diversity represented. Naive subsets generally had larger estimated clonotype richness than memory subsets. Sharing across several donors was observed for about 4.8% of naive CD4, around 3.5% of naive CD8, roughly 2.4% of memory CD4, and around 0.42% of memory CD8 clonotypes. Clonotypes shared by all four sorted-subset donors showed higher generation probabilities than non-shared clonotypes. Based on pairwise subsampling, the degree of clonotype sharing among donors was expected to be affected by sequencing depth. Sampling was limited to blood, and TCR repertoires in tissue likely differ from TCR repertoires in blood.

Donors were healthy HIV-negative adults with no recently reported acute infections or vaccinations. Only Caucasian adults living in Nashville, Tennessee, USA were represented among the donors. Magnetic negative selection was used to enrich CD4+ T cells, after which naive cells were positively selected on CD45RA and the negative fraction became the memory subset. Blood was collected by leukapheresis, and PBMCs were isolated by Ficoll-Histopaque density gradient centrifugation and then cryopreserved in liquid nitrogen vapor phase. Analytical flow cytometry was used to check the purity and quantity of each magnetically sorted T cell population. Each sorted fraction had its genomic DNA isolated and then quantified by UV absorbance on a Nanodrop 2000c.

This receptor was obtained from a man aged 25 to 40 in good health. Sequencing was carried out using naive CD4+ T cells sorted from blood. Taken with the paper, the label for cell subset or site translates to: CD45RA+ positively selected. The V gene is TRBV7-6 and the J gene is TRBJ2-7; the D segment may tentatively be TRBD1 or TRBD2, each giving 5 matched bases. CDR3 sequence: CASSLRGAEQYF. The DNA sequence is given as TGTGCCAGCAGCTTACGGGGCGCCGAGCAGTACTTC. Reference TRBV7-6 and TRBJ2-7 genes cover what lies past the CDR3, so the full variable domain is GAGVSQSPRYKVTKRGQDVALRCDPISGHVSLYWYRQALGQGPEFLTYFNYEAQQDKSGLPNDRFSAERPEGSISTLTIQRTEQRDSAMYRCASSLRGAEQYFGPGTRLTVT.